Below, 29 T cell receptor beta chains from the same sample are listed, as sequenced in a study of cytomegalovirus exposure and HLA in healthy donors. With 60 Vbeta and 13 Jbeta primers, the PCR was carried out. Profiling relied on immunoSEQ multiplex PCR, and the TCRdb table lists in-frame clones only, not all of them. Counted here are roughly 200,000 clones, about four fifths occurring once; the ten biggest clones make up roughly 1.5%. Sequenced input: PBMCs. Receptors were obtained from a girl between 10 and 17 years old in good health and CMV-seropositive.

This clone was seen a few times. In DNA form, the CDR3 reads TGTGCCAGCAGCGTAGACTCTCTCGGCACTGAAGCTTTCTTT. This encodes CASSVDSLGTEAFF. The chain links TRBV9 to TRBJ1-1; D remains unclear. Trimming cost V 0 bases and J 4 bases, with 10 bases left between them. CDR3 size: 14 residues. Germline V CDR1 and CDR2: SGDLS, YYNGEE.

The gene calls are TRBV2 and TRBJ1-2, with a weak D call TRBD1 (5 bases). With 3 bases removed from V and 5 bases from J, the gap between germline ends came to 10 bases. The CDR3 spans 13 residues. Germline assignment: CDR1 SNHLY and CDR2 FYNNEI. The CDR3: CASSDGAVYGYTF. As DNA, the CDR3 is TGTGCCAGCAGTGATGGGGCAGTTTATGGCTACACCTTC.

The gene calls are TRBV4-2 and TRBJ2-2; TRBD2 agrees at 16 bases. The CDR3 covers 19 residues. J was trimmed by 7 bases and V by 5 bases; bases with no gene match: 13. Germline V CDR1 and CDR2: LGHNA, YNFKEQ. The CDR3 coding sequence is TGTGCCAGCAGCTACCGCCAAGGGACTAGCGGGGGGGCAGGCGGGGAGCTGTTTTTT. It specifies CASSYRQGTSGGAGGELFF.

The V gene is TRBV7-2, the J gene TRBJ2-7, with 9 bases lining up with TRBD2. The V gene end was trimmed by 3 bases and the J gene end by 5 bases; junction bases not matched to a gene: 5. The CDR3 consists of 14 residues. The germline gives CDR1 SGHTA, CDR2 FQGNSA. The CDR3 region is CASSLAGGINEQYF. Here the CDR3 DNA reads TGTGCCAGCAGCTTGGCGGGGGGGATCAACGAGCAGTACTTC.

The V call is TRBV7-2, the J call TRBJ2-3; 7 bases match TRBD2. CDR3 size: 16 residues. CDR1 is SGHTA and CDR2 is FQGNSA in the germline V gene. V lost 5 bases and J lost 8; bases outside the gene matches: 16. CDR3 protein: CASSDTRAGVVGTQYF. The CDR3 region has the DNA TGTGCCAGCAGCGACACCCGCGCGGGGGTTGTGGGTACGCAGTATTTT.

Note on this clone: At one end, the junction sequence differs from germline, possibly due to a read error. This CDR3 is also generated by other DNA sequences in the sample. The CDR3 DNA reads TGTAGCGTTGTGCGGCAGGGGGAAGTTGGCTACACCTTC. The encoded protein is CSVVRQGEVGYTF. This chain joins TRBV29-1 and TRBJ1-2; 7 bases map to TRBD1. Germline-derived CDR1 and CDR2 are SQVTM and ANQGSEA. This CDR3 is built from 13 residues.

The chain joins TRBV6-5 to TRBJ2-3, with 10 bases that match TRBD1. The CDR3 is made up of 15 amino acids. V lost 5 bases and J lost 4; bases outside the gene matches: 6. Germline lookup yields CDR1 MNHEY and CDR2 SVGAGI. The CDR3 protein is CASSKGQGRADTQYF. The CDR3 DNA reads TGTGCCAGCAGTAAGGGACAGGGGAGGGCAGATACGCAGTATTTT.

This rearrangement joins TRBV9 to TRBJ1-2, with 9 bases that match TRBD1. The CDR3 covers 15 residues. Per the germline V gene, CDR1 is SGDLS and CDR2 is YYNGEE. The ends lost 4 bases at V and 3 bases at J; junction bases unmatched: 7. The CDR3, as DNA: TGTGCCAGCAGCCCACCCGGGACAGGGTACTATGGCTACACCTTC. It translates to CASSPPGTGYYGYTF.

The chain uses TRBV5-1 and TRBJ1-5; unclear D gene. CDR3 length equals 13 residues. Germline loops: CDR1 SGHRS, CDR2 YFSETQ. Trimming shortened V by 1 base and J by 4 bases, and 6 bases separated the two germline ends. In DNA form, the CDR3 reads TGCGCCAGCAGCTTGTACGGTAATCAGCCCCAGCATTTT. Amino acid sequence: CASSLYGNQPQHF.

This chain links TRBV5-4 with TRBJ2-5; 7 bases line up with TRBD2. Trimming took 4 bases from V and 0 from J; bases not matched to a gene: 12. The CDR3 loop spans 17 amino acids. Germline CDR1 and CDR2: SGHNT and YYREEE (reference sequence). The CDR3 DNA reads TGTGCCAGCAGCCCGGAGGGAGCGGGGTTGTACCAAGAGACCCAGTACTTC. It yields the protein CASSPEGAGLYQETQYF.

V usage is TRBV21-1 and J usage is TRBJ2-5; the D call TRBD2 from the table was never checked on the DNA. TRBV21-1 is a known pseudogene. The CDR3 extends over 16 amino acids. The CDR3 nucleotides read TGTGCCAGCAGCAGGGTCCTAGGGGGGGTACAAGAGACCCAGTACTTC. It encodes CASSRVLGGVQETQYF.

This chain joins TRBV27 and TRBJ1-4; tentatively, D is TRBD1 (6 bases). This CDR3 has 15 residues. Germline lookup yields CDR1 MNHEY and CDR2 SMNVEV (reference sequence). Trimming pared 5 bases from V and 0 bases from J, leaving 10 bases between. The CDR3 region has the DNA TGTGCCAGCAGTGCCAAGGGGGCAACTAATGAAAAACTGTTTTTT. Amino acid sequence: CASSAKGATNEKLFF.

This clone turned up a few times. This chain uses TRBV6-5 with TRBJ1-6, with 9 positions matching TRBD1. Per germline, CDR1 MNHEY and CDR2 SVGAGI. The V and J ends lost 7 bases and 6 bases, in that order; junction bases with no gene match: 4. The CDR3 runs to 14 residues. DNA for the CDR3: TGTGCCAGCACATGGGGACAGGGTAATTCACCCCTCCACTTT. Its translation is CASTWGQGNSPLHF.

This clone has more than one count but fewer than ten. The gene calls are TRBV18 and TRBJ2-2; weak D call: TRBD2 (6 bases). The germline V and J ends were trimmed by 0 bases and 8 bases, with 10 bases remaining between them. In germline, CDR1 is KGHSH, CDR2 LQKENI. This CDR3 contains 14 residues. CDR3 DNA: TGTGCCAGCTCACCACCCGGGCTAGCGGGGGAGCTGTTTTTT. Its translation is CASSPPGLAGELFF.

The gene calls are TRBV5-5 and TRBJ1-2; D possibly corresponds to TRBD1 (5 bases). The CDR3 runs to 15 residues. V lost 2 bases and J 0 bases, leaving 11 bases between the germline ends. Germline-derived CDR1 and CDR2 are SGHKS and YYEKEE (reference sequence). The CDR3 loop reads CASSFGPDTNYGYTF. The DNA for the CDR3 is TGTGCCAGCAGCTTCGGGCCGGACACTAACTATGGCTACACCTTC.

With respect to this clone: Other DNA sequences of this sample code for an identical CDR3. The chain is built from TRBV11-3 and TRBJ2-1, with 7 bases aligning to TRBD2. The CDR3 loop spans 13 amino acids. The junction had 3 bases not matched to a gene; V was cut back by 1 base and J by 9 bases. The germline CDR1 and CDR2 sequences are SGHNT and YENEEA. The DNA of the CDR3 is TGTGCCAGCAGCTTAGGAGGGAGGGGTGAGCAGTTCTTC. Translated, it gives CASSLGGRGEQFF. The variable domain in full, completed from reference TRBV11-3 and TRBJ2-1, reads EAGVVQSPRYKIIEKKQPVAFWCNPISGHNTLYWYLQNLGQGPELLIRYENEEAVDDSQLPKDRFSAERLKGVDSTLKIQPAELGDSAVYLCASSLGGRGEQFFGPGTRLTVL.

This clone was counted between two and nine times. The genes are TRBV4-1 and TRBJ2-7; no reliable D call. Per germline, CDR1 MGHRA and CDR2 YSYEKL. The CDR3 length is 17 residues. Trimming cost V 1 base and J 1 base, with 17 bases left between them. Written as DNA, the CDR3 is TGCGCCAGCAGCCAAGTACATAGTGGGTACAGTTCCTACGAGCAGTACTTC. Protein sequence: CASSQVHSGYSSYEQYF.

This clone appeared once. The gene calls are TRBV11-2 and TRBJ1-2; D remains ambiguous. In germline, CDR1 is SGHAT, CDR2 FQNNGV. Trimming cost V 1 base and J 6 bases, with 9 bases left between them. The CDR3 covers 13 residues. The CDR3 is CASSLGEENGYTF. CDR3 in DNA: TGTGCCAGCAGCTTAGGGGAGGAGAATGGCTACACCTTC.

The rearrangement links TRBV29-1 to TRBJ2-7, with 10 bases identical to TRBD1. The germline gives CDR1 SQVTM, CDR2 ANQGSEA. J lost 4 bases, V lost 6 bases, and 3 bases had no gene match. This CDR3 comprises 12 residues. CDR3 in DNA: TGCAGCGTGAGGGACAGGGGTTACGAGCAGTACTTC. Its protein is CSVRDRGYEQYF.

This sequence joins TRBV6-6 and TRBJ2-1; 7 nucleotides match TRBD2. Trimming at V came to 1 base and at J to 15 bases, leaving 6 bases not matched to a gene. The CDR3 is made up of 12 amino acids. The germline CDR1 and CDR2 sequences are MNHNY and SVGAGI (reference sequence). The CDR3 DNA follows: TGTGCCAGCAGTTACTTGCGGGGGACCCTGTTCTTC. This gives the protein CASSYLRGTLFF.

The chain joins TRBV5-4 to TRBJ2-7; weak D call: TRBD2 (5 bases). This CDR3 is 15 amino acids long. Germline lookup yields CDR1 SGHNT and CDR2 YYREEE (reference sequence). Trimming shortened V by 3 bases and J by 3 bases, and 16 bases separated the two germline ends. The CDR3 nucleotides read TGTGCCAGCAGCTCCGGACTGGATACTTACTACGAGCAGTACTTC. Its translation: CASSSGLDTYYEQYF.

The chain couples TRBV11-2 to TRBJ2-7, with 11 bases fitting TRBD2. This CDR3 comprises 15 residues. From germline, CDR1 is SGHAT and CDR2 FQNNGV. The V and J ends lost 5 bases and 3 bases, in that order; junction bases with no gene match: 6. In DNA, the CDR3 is TGTGCCAGCAGCGACCCGGGACTAGCGGACTACGAGCAGTACTTC. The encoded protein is CASSDPGLADYEQYF.

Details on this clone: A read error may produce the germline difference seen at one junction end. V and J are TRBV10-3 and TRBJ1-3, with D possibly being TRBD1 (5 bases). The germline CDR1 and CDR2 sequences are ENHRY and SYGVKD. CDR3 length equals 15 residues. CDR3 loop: CAIAQEKGAGSTIYF. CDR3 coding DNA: TGTGCCATCGCACAGGAAAAAGGAGCTGGAAGCACCATATATTTT.

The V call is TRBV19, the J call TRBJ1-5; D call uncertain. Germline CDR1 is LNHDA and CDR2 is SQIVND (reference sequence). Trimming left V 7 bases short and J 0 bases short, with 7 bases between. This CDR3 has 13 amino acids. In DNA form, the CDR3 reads TGTGCCAGTATGGGCGATAGCAATCAGCCCCAGCATTTT. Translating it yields CASMGDSNQPQHF.

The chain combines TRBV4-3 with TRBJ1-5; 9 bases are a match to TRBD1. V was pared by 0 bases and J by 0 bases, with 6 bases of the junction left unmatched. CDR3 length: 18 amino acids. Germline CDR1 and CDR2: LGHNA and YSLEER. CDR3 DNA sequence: TGCGCCAGCAGCCAAGATCACAGGGGGCGCCTTAGCAATCAGCCCCAGCATTTT. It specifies CASSQDHRGRLSNQPQHF.

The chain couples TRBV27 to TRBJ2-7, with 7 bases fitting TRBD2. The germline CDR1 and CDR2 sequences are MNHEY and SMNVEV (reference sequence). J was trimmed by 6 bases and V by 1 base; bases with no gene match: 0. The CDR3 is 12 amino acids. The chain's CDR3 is CASSLWGGEQYF. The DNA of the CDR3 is TGTGCCAGCAGTTTATGGGGGGGCGAGCAGTACTTC.

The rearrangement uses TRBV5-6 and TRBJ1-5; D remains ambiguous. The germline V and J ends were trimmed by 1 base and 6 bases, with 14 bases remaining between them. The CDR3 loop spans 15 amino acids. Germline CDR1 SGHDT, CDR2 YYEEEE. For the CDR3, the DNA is TGTGCCAGCAGCTTGAGTGAGCGAGTAGGTCAGCCCCAGCATTTT. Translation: CASSLSERVGQPQHF.

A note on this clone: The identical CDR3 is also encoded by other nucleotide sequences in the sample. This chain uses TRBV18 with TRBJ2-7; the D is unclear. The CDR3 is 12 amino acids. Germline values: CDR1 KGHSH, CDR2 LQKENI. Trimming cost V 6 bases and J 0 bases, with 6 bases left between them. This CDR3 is CASSPSSYEQYF. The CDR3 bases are TGTGCCAGCTCTCCCAGCTCCTACGAGCAGTACTTC. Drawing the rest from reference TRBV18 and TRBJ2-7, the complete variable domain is NAGVMQNPRHLVRRRGQEARLRCSPMKGHSHVYWYRQLPEEGLKFMVYLQKENIIDESGMPKERFSAEFPKEGPSILRIQQVVRGDSAAYFCASSPSSYEQYFGPGTRLTVT.

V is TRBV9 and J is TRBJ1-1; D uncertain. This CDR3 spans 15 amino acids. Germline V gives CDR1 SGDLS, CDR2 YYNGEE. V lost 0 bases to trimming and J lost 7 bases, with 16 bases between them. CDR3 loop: CASSVALRSEGEAFF. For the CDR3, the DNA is TGTGCCAGCAGCGTAGCTCTGAGGTCAGAGGGTGAAGCTTTCTTT.